Below, 8 T cell receptor beta chains from the same sample are listed, as sequenced in a study of Graves' ophthalmopathy and Graves' hyperthyroidism. RNA transcripts served as template for amplifying TCR beta CDR3 sequences. In the first round, RT-PCR was carried out with HTBI primers, and a multiplex PCR formed the second round. A single record per CDR3 protein comes from TCRdb applying MiXCR to the multiplex PCR reads. The table has 600,000 to 700,000 distinct CDR3 sequences, roughly two fifths seen once; the top ten hold under 3.5%. Sequencing input: peripheral blood. The receptor set was obtained from an adult man with Graves' ophthalmopathy.

The rearrangement joins TRBV29-1 to TRBJ2-7; 8 bases fit TRBD1. Trimming cost V 6 bases and J 2 bases; bases outside gene matches: 9. This CDR3 has 14 amino acids. Germline lookup yields CDR1 SQVTM and CDR2 ANQGSEA. The chain's CDR3 is CSVVGQGATYEQYF. The CDR3 coding sequence is TGCAGCGTGGTTGGGCAGGGGGCTACCTACGAGCAGTACTTC.

This chain uses TRBV20-1 with TRBJ2-7; 12 bases line up with TRBD1. This CDR3 has 14 amino acids. Trimming removed 5 bases from V and 5 bases from J; junction bases left unmatched: 7. Per germline, CDR1 DFQATT and CDR2 SNEGSKA (reference sequence). The CDR3 sequence is CSAQGQGAIDEQYF. The CDR3 nucleotides are TGCAGTGCTCAGGGACAGGGGGCGATCGACGAGCAGTACTTC.

As for this clonotype: This may be a read error: a much more frequent sequence differs by one nucleotide. CDR3 loop: CASSSPQGTLYF. The DNA of the CDR3 is TGTGCCAGCAGCTCCCCTCAGGGGACCCTGTACTTC. The chain links TRBV7-9 to TRBJ2-5; D is possibly TRBD1 (6 bases). Germline V gene sequence: CDR1 SEHNR, CDR2 FQNEAQ (reference sequence). The CDR3 totals 12 residues.

This clonotype turned up a few times. One base away lies a much larger clone, so this may be a sequencing read error. The V and J genes are TRBV2 and TRBJ2-5; D is perhaps TRBD1 or TRBD2 (5 bases each). This CDR3 contains 13 residues. The V end lost 5 bases, the J end lost 2 bases, and 9 bases lay between the germline ends. The germline gives CDR1 SNHLY, CDR2 FYNNEI. The CDR3 here is CASSTGAQETQYF. The CDR3 DNA reads TGTGCCAGCAGTACCGGGGCTCAAGAGACCCAGTACTTC.

The chain uses TRBV10-3 and TRBJ1-1; D unclear. V was clipped by 5 bases and J by 6 bases, with 7 bases between them. Germline CDR1 reads ENHRY; CDR2 reads SYGVKD. This CDR3 has 11 residues. Written as DNA, the CDR3 is TGTGCCATCAGTCCTGACTCTGAAGCTTTCTTT. Translated: CAISPDSEAFF.

This clonotype has a count of ten or more. This chain uses TRBV5-6 with TRBJ2-7; TRBD2 might be the D (6 bases). The CDR3 extends over 12 amino acids. Germline CDR1 SGHDT, CDR2 YYEEEE. V lost 4 bases to trimming and J lost 7 bases, with 12 bases between them. In DNA, the CDR3 is TGTGCCAGCAGCCGTTGGGCGGGAGAGCAGTACTTC. It specifies CASSRWAGEQYF.

The V gene is TRBV25-1, the J gene TRBJ1-6; 9 bases agree with TRBD1. CDR1 is MGHDK, CDR2 SYGVNS, per germline. J was trimmed by 11 bases and V by 5 bases; bases with no gene match: 10. The CDR3 sequence is 15 residues long. In DNA form, the CDR3 reads TGTGCCAGCAGTAACATGGGGACAGGGAGTCCACCCCTCCACTTT. Its protein is CASSNMGTGSPPLHF.

The chain joins TRBV27 to TRBJ1-5; no clear D gene. Germline V gene data show CDR1 as MNHEY and CDR2 as SMNVEV (reference sequence). Between the trimmed V and J ends, which lost 4 bases and 6 bases, there was a span of 10 bases. The CDR3 is made up of 13 amino acids. As DNA, the CDR3 is TGTGCCAGCAGTTCCGGGGAATCTCAGCCCCAGCATTTT. Translating it yields CASSSGESQPQHF.